This TCR beta chain was sequenced during a study of blood T cell repertoires in COVID-19. Across the study: COVID-19 samples from acute and convalescent phases originated in the United States, Italy and Spain. Sources were T cells, B-cell-depleted T cells, or PBMCs; the material itself was cDNA or gDNA.

V lost 5 bases to trimming and J lost 7 bases, with 11 bases between them. The CDR3 extends over 12 amino acids. Germline loops: CDR1 SEHNR, CDR2 FQNEAQ (reference sequence). In the original processing: By means of reference gene primer amplification, nucleated cell counts were estimated. TCRdb's table, derived via immunoSEQ multiplex PCR, lists solely in-frame clones and lacks some. Clonal size and the V and J genes are those of that table, whereas D and trimming came from the DNA. Here the sample spans 150,000 or so clones, about 86% being singletons. The V gene is TRBV7-9, the J gene TRBJ2-5; weak D call: TRBD2 (5 bases). The TCR originated in a man aged 45-65 years with active or convalescent COVID-19. Material for sequencing was peripheral blood. The CDR3 nucleotides read TGTGCCAGCAGCGAAACGAGCGGGACCCAGTACTTC. This sequence encodes CASSETSGTQYF. Looking up the rest from reference TRBV7-9 and TRBJ2-5 gives the full variable domain: DTGVSQNPRHKITKRGQNVTFRCDPISEHNRLYWYRQTLGQGPEFLTYFQNEAQLEKSRLLSDRFSAERPKGSFSTLEIQRTEQGDSAMYLCASSETSGTQYFGPGTRLLVL.